Each of the 31 T cell receptor beta chains below was sequenced from the same sample in a study of CD8+ T cells in alopecia areata. It was cDNA, reverse transcribed from extracted RNA, that served as the sequencing template. Generated by immunoSEQ multiplex PCR, the TCRdb table keeps only in-frame clones and is missing some. The sample shows 98,000 or so clones, approximately 61% of them seen only once. What was sequenced was NKG2D-low CD8+ T cells sorted from blood. The origin of the receptors is a human donor with alopecia areata.

This clone occurred once. V and J are TRBV2 and TRBJ1-5; D gene uncertain. There are 14 residues in the CDR3. Trimming shortened V by 4 bases and J by 0 bases, and 7 bases separated the two germline ends. The germline gives CDR1 SNHLY, CDR2 FYNNEI. The CDR3 is CASSVVGSNQPQHF. The CDR3 bases are TGTGCCAGCAGTGTTGTCGGTAGCAATCAGCCCCAGCATTTT.

V usage is TRBV28 and J usage is TRBJ2-3; 10 bases map to TRBD2. Trimming took 3 bases from V and 4 from J; bases not matched to a gene: 4. From germline, CDR1 is MDHEN and CDR2 SYDVKM. The CDR3 runs to 15 residues. The CDR3 sequence is CASSFVTSGPDTQYF. In nucleotides, the CDR3 is TGTGCCAGCAGTTTTGTGACTAGCGGGCCAGATACGCAGTATTTT. The full variable domain, completed using reference TRBV28 and TRBJ2-3, is DVKVTQSSRYLVKRTGEKVFLECVQDMDHENMFWYRQDPGLGLRLIYFSYDVKMKEKGDIPEGYSVSREKKERFSLILESASTNQTSMYLCASSFVTSGPDTQYFGPGTRLTVL.

The chain recombines TRBV4-1 with TRBJ2-7, with D unresolved. This CDR3 is built from 15 residues. Trimming removed 4 bases at V and 4 bases at J, with 17 bases between. CDR1 is MGHRA and CDR2 is YSYEKL in the germline V gene. CDR3 sequence: CASSLSPTSLYEQYF. CDR3 DNA: TGCGCCAGCAGCCTTAGTCCGACCTCGCTTTACGAGCAGTACTTC.

This clone came up once. The chain uses TRBV4-2 and TRBJ1-1; tentatively, D is TRBD1 (6 bases). V dropped 4 bases and J dropped 1 base, with 10 bases sitting between them. CDR3 length: 14 residues. Germline CDR1 is LGHNA and CDR2 is YNFKEQ. CDR3 amino acids: CASSRQAGNTEAFF. As DNA, the CDR3 is TGTGCCAGCAGCCGACAGGCTGGGAACACTGAAGCTTTCTTT.

This clone showed up many times. The rearrangement joins TRBV7-9 to TRBJ1-2; D gene unclear. The V gene lost 5 bases and the J gene lost 3 bases, with 16 bases spanning the gap. This CDR3 is 15 amino acids long. Germline V CDR1 and CDR2: SEHNR, FQNEAQ (reference sequence). DNA of the CDR3: TGTGCCAGCAGCGATGACCTTACCCTTTACTATGGCTACACCTTC. Protein sequence: CASSDDLTLYYGYTF.

In this sample, this clone turned up once. V is TRBV6-1 and J is TRBJ1-2; D is unresolved. Germline V gene lookup returns CDR1 MNHNS and CDR2 SASEGT. This CDR3 contains 12 residues. With 9 bases removed from V and 8 bases from J, the gap between germline ends came to 16 bases. CDR3 coding DNA: TGTGCCAGTTCCCCGTCCCTTAGCGGCTACACCTTC. It is translated as CASSPSLSGYTF.

This clone came up a few times. The chain recombines TRBV19 with TRBJ1-5; no clear D gene. Germline assignment: CDR1 LNHDA and CDR2 SQIVND (reference sequence). Between the trimmed V and J ends, which lost 6 bases and 3 bases, there was a span of 15 bases. The CDR3 runs to 15 residues. CDR3 residues: CASRDWARINQPQHF. The CDR3 DNA follows: TGTGCCAGTAGGGACTGGGCACGTATCAATCAGCCCCAGCATTTT.

The chain has TRBV28 and TRBJ2-7; TRBD1 matches at 7 bases. Losses at the gene ends were 3 bases for V and 3 bases for J; bases not matched to a gene: 5. Germline CDR1 and CDR2: MDHEN and SYDVKM. This CDR3 is built from 14 residues. The DNA of the CDR3 is TGTGCCAGCAGTTTGGGACAGCCGATCTACGAGCAGTACTTC. Translated, it gives CASSLGQPIYEQYF.

This rearrangement joins TRBV30 to TRBJ2-7; D is perhaps TRBD2 (5 bases). Germline V gene data show CDR1 as GTSNPN and CDR2 as SVGIG (reference sequence). V shed 3 bases and J shed 4 bases, with 7 bases lying between them. The CDR3 loop spans 11 amino acids. For the CDR3, the DNA is TGTGCCTGGAGGGACTCTTACGAGCAGTACTTC. It encodes CAWRDSYEQYF.

This clone was recorded a few times. This chain uses TRBV28 with TRBJ2-4; TRBD1 is a possible D gene (5 bases). Germline V gene data show CDR1 as MDHEN and CDR2 as SYDVKM. Trimming left V 5 bases short and J 0 bases short, with 11 bases between. CDR3 length: 15 residues. The CDR3 DNA follows: TGTGCCAGCAGTACCGAGACAGTAGCCAAAAACATTCAGTACTTC. Its translation is CASSTETVAKNIQYF.

V usage is TRBV7-6 and J usage is TRBJ2-1; 11 positions agree with TRBD2. Germline V gene sequence: CDR1 SGHVS, CDR2 FNYEAQ. The CDR3 has 16 residues. V lost 6 bases, J lost 1 base, and 5 bases stayed unmatched. The CDR3 DNA reads TGTGCCAGCAGAAAATCTAGCGGGAGGTCCTACAATGAGCAGTTCTTC. It encodes CASRKSSGRSYNEQFF.

This clone was counted once. The chain combines TRBV2 with TRBJ2-5; unclear D gene. Germline V gene data show CDR1 as SNHLY and CDR2 as FYNNEI. The CDR3 has 14 amino acids. The V gene lost 1 base and the J gene lost 2 bases, with 8 bases spanning the gap. The CDR3 nucleotides read TGTGCCAGCAGTGAAGTAAACAGACAAGAGACCCAGTACTTC. It specifies CASSEVNRQETQYF.

The sample holds a few counts of this clone. V and J are TRBV28 and TRBJ2-7; D is uncertain. The CDR3 length is 14 residues. Trimming pared 6 bases from V and 3 bases from J, leaving 15 bases between. The germline V gene has CDR1 MDHEN and CDR2 SYDVKM. DNA for the CDR3: TGTGCCAGCAGCCCTCCGGCGCCCTACTACGAGCAGTACTTC. This encodes CASSPPAPYYEQYF.

This sequence joins TRBV2 and TRBJ2-2, with D possibly being TRBD1 (6 bases). CDR3 length: 14 amino acids. V lost 8 bases and J 1 base, leaving 11 bases between the germline ends. Looked up from germline, CDR1 is SNHLY and CDR2 is FYNNEI. CDR3 coding DNA: TGTGCCAGCGCCGAGGGACAGAACACCGGGGAGCTGTTTTTT. Translation: CASAEGQNTGELFF.

This chain uses TRBV29-1 with TRBJ1-4; no firm D call. V was clipped by 4 bases and J by 4 bases, with 4 bases between them. In germline, CDR1 is SQVTM, CDR2 ANQGSEA. The CDR3 runs 11 residues. The CDR3 nucleotides read TGCAGCGTTGCTGATAATGAAAAACTGTTTTTT. The encoded protein is CSVADNEKLFF.

This chain joins TRBV7-2 and TRBJ2-5; TRBD1 matches 9 bases. V lost 5 bases, J lost 4 bases, and 5 bases stayed unmatched. The germline CDR1 and CDR2 sequences are SGHTA and FQGNSA. The CDR3 length is 14 residues. The CDR3 spells CASSIKGQGETQYF. The CDR3 DNA sequence: TGTGCCAGCAGCATTAAGGGACAGGGAGAGACCCAGTACTTC.

The rearrangement uses TRBV5-1 and TRBJ2-2; 8 bases align to TRBD2. Germline CDR1 is SGHRS and CDR2 is YFSETQ. After removal of 4 bases from V and 6 bases from J, the junction contained 8 bases not matched to a gene. CDR3 size: 15 residues. The CDR3 nucleotides read TGCGCCAGCAGCAGGACGGGAGGGCCCGCCGGGGAGCTGTTTTTT. It translates to CASSRTGGPAGELFF. Combining the CDR3 with reference TRBV5-1 and TRBJ2-2 gives the whole variable domain KAGVTQTPRYLIKTRGQQVTLSCSPISGHRSVSWYQQTPGQGLQFLFEYFSETQRNKGNFPGRFSGRQFSNSRSEMNVSTLELGDSALYLCASSRTGGPAGELFFGEGSRLTVL.

This clone was observed a handful of times. The CDR3 loop reads CASSQGPTDTQYF. CDR3 nucleotides: TGTGCCAGCAGCCAAGGTCCAACAGATACGCAGTATTTT. The chain employs TRBV7-9 and TRBJ2-3; D unclear. Germline CDR1 SEHNR, CDR2 FQNEAQ (reference sequence). V shed 5 bases and J shed 3 bases, with 9 bases lying between them. The CDR3 runs to 13 residues.

Only a few counts were recorded for this clone. This sequence joins TRBV29-1 and TRBJ2-7, with a tentative D call TRBD2 (5 bases). Trimming took 6 bases from V and 4 from J, leaving 19 bases between them. This CDR3 contains 14 residues. The germline CDR1 and CDR2 sequences are SQVTM and ANQGSEA. The CDR3 DNA reads TGCAGCGTGTATACCGGGATTAGTCCATACGAGCAGTACTTC. Translated, it gives CSVYTGISPYEQYF.

The chain couples TRBV4-1 to TRBJ2-7; 10 positions agree with TRBD1. The V gene end was trimmed by 5 bases and the J gene end by 0 bases; junction bases not matched to a gene: 4. CDR1 and CDR2 (germline): MGHRA, YSYEKL. This CDR3 region has 15 residues. CDR3 sequence: CASSSRTGGSYEQYF. CDR3 in DNA: TGCGCCAGCAGCTCCCGGACAGGGGGCTCCTACGAGCAGTACTTC.

This rearrangement joins TRBV9 to TRBJ1-2; TRBD1 matches at 7 bases. This CDR3 contains 16 residues. Germline CDR1 SGDLS, CDR2 YYNGEE. Losses at the gene ends were 4 bases for V and 7 bases for J; bases not matched to a gene: 16. CDR3 region: CASSSLRAGGFVGYTF. The CDR3 DNA sequence: TGTGCCAGCAGCTCCTTAAGGGCAGGGGGTTTCGTTGGCTACACCTTC.

The chain couples TRBV29-1 to TRBJ2-6; D ambiguous. CDR3 length: 17 residues. Germline CDR1 and CDR2: SQVTM and ANQGSEA. V was shortened by 0 bases and J by 1 base, with 13 bases between the two germline ends. The CDR3 sequence: CSVEDRPLNSGANVLTF. For the CDR3, the DNA is TGCAGCGTTGAAGATCGACCACTGAATTCTGGGGCCAACGTCCTGACTTTC.

The chain employs TRBV2 and TRBJ2-1; unclear D gene. Trimming shortened V by 7 bases and J by 2 bases, and 6 bases separated the two germline ends. The CDR3 consists of 12 residues. Germline V CDR1 and CDR2: SNHLY, FYNNEI. CDR3 sequence: CASNSPYNEQFF. The CDR3 nucleotides are TGTGCCAGCAATAGTCCCTACAATGAGCAGTTCTTC. Complete variable domain (other parts from reference TRBV2 and TRBJ2-1): EPEVTQTPSHQVTQMGQEVILRCVPISNHLYFYWYRQILGQKVEFLVSFYNNEISEKSEIFDDQFSVERPDGSNFTLKIRSTKLEDSAMYFCASNSPYNEQFFGPGTRLTVL.

For this clone: The same CDR3 also results from other DNA sequences found in this sample. The V call is TRBV30, the J call TRBJ1-1; no definite D call. Trimming took 1 base from V and 5 from J, leaving 23 bases between them. The CDR3 runs 17 residues. From germline, CDR1 is GTSNPN and CDR2 SVGIG (reference sequence). The CDR3 nucleotides read TGTGCCTGGAGTGCTAAACTCCCCCTGGGAGGTGAAACTGAAGCTTTCTTT. It is translated as CAWSAKLPLGGETEAFF.

V and J are TRBV25-1 and TRBJ1-2; tentatively, D is TRBD1 (6 bases). V gave up 11 bases and J gave up 7 bases, with 17 bases separating them. The germline V gene has CDR1 MGHDK and CDR2 SYGVNS. This CDR3 region has 12 residues. The CDR3 coding sequence is TGTGCCGGGACACAGGGCATCCCTGGCTACACCTTC. Residues: CAGTQGIPGYTF.

This clone was counted a few times. The chain uses TRBV5-1 and TRBJ2-1, with a possible D match to TRBD1 (5 bases). Germline CDR1 is SGHRS and CDR2 is YFSETQ. Trimming shortened V by 0 bases and J by 4 bases, and 14 bases separated the two germline ends. This CDR3 contains 16 residues. CDR3 residues: CASSLVVTGPYNEQFF. The DNA for the CDR3 is TGCGCCAGCAGCTTGGTCGTTACAGGTCCTTACAATGAGCAGTTCTTC.

The chain carries TRBV27 and TRBJ2-7; the D gene is possibly TRBD2 (5 bases). Germline CDR1 and CDR2: MNHEY and SMNVEV (reference sequence). The germline V and J ends were trimmed by 5 bases and 2 bases, with 13 bases remaining between them. The CDR3 is made up of 14 amino acids. CDR3 amino acids: CASSPGLKTYEQYF. The CDR3 DNA is TGTGCCAGCAGTCCCGGACTGAAAACCTACGAGCAGTACTTC.

The chain has TRBV5-6 and TRBJ2-3, with a weak D call TRBD2 (5 bases). The ends were cut back, 4 bases at V and 4 bases at J, with 7 bases in the middle. The V gene's germline CDR1 is SGHDT and CDR2 YYEEEE. The CDR3 spans 12 residues. The CDR3 sequence is CASSQEADTQYF. DNA for the CDR3: TGTGCCAGCAGCCAGGAGGCAGATACGCAGTATTTT.

V gene TRBV14 combines with J gene TRBJ2-7; tentatively, D is TRBD1 or TRBD2 (5 bases each). Trimming took 1 base from V and 2 from J, leaving 9 bases between them. The CDR3 sequence is 14 residues long. Germline lookup yields CDR1 SGHDN and CDR2 FVKESK. CDR3 loop: CASSQVGTTYEQYF. The CDR3 DNA sequence: TGTGCCAGCAGCCAAGTGGGGACGACCTACGAGCAGTACTTC. The whole variable domain, filled in from reference TRBV14 and TRBJ2-7, reads EAGVTQFPSHSVIEKGQTVTLRCDPISGHDNLYWYRRVMGKEIKFLLHFVKESKQDESGMPNNRFLAERTGGTYSTLKVQPAELEDSGVYFCASSQVGTTYEQYFGPGTRLTVT.

This clone was seen a handful of times. The chain employs TRBV19 and TRBJ1-1; D possibly corresponds to TRBD1 (5 bases). The CDR3 has 15 residues. Per the germline V gene, CDR1 is LNHDA and CDR2 is SQIVND (reference sequence). Between the trimmed V and J ends, which lost 5 bases and 10 bases, there was a span of 23 bases. CDR3 amino acids: CASSEAAGRKRLAFF. The DNA of the CDR3 is TGTGCCAGTAGTGAGGCGGCAGGGAGGAAGAGGTTAGCTTTCTTT.

There are many counts of this clone. The V call is TRBV6-5, the J call TRBJ2-1, with a weak D call TRBD2 (6 bases). V lost 4 bases to trimming and J lost 7 bases, with 11 bases between them. The germline gives CDR1 MNHEY, CDR2 SVGAGI. The CDR3 is made up of 13 amino acids. CDR3 sequence reads: CASSFKEGNEQFF. CDR3 in DNA: TGTGCCAGCAGTTTCAAGGAGGGTAATGAGCAGTTCTTC.